These 9 T cell receptor beta chains share one sample of origin, sequenced in a study of CD4 T cells in relation to SARS-CoV-2 and coronaviruses. Before the COVID-19 pandemic, during about 2011-2019, CD4+ T cells were taken from unexposed donors. Clones were sequenced by immunoSEQ multiplex PCR, and TCRdb holds only the in-frame ones, with some missing. The sample holds tens of thousands of clones, just over 85% seen once. Sequencing used memory CD4+ T cells from PBMCs. Every receptor here comes from a human donor in good health.

This clone was recorded a few times. The CDR3 region has the DNA TGTGCCAGCAGCTTGGGGATAACTAACTATGGCTACACCTTC. This sequence encodes CASSLGITNYGYTF. The chain has TRBV5-4 and TRBJ1-2; D ambiguous. V was shortened by 0 bases and J by 0 bases, with 6 bases between the two germline ends. The CDR3 is made up of 14 amino acids. The V gene's germline CDR1 is SGHNT and CDR2 YYREEE (reference sequence).

The chain links TRBV12-5 to TRBJ1-1; D unresolved. The CDR3 is made up of 13 amino acids. Germline CDR1 reads LGHNT; CDR2 reads FRNRAP. With 4 bases removed from V and 4 bases from J, the gap between germline ends came to 10 bases. The CDR3 reads CASGSGLGTEAFF. DNA of the CDR3: TGTGCTAGTGGTTCGGGGTTGGGCACTGAAGCTTTCTTT.

CDR3 sequence: CASSPSAGSGPEKETQYF. The CDR3 nucleotides are TGTGCCAGCAGTCCCTCCGCGGGTAGCGGCCCAGAGAAGGAGACCCAGTACTTC. J is TRBJ2-5 and V is TRBV28, with D possibly being TRBD2 (6 bases). From germline, CDR1 is MDHEN and CDR2 SYDVKM. The CDR3 is made up of 18 amino acids. Trimming took 5 bases from V and 5 from J, leaving 27 bases between them.

In this sample, this clone turned up once. J is TRBJ2-4 and V is TRBV29-1; 7 nucleotides line up with TRBD2. The CDR3 is made up of 15 amino acids. CDR1 is SQVTM and CDR2 is ANQGSEA in the germline V gene. Germline trimming cut 8 bases from V and 6 bases from J; bases unmatched to any gene: 16. The CDR3 here is CSSLGKMGGINIQYF. The CDR3 bases are TGCAGCTCTCTGGGGAAAATGGGGGGGATAAACATTCAGTACTTC.

V usage is TRBV6-5 and J usage is TRBJ1-2; 7 bases align to TRBD1. The CDR3 extends over 15 amino acids. V lost 6 bases and J lost 0; bases outside the gene matches: 7. Germline values: CDR1 MNHEY, CDR2 SVGAGI. Written as DNA, the CDR3 is TGTGCCAGCAGACACGACAGGGAAGCTAACTATGGCTACACCTTC. The encoded protein is CASRHDREANYGYTF.

The chain employs TRBV7-3 and TRBJ2-1; 11 nucleotides agree with TRBD2. The CDR3 loop spans 15 amino acids. V lost 3 bases and J lost 6; bases outside the gene matches: 4. CDR1 is SGHTA, CDR2 FQGTGA, per germline. CDR3 DNA sequence: TGTGCCAGCAGCTTGACCGGGACTAGCGGCAATGAGCAGTTCTTC. Its translation: CASSLTGTSGNEQFF.

The chain is built from TRBV5-1 and TRBJ2-7; TRBD1 matches 8 bases. CDR3 length: 15 residues. The V and J ends lost 1 base and 6 bases, in that order; junction bases with no gene match: 9. Per germline, CDR1 SGHRS and CDR2 YFSETQ. CDR3 coding DNA: TGCGCCAGCAGCTTGACGGGACAGGATAGAGTCGAGCAGTACTTC. This codes for CASSLTGQDRVEQYF.

The chain combines TRBV30 with TRBJ1-6; D may be TRBD1 (6 bases). CDR1 and CDR2 from the germline V gene are GTSNPN and SVGIG (reference sequence). This CDR3 is built from 11 residues. V lost 2 bases and J 13 bases, leaving 9 bases between the germline ends. The CDR3 nucleotides read TGTGCCTGGAGTCAAGGGGGTCCCCTCCACTTT. Its translation: CAWSQGGPLHF.

The rearrangement links TRBV28 to TRBJ1-6; 9 bases are shared with TRBD1. J lost 5 bases, V lost 7 bases, and 9 bases had no gene match. This CDR3 region has 16 residues. Germline CDR1 reads MDHEN; CDR2 reads SYDVKM. The CDR3 nucleotides are TGTGCCAGCACGCTCAACCGGGACAGGGATAATTCACCCCTCCACTTT. Translation gives CASTLNRDRDNSPLHF.